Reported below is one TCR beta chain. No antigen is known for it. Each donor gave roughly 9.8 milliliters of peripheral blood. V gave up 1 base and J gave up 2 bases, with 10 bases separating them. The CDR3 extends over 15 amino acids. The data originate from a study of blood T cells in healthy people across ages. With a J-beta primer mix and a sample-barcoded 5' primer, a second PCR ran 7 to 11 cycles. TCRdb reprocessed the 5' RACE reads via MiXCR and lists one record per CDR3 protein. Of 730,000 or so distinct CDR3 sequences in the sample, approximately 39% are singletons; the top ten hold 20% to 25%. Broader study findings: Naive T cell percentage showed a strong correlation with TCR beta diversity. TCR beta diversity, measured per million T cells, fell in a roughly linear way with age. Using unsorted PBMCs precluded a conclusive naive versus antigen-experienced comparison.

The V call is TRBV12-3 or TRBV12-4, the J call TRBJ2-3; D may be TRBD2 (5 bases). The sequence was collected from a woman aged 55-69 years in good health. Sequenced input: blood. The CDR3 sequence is CASSLGTGVTDTQYF. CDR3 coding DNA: TGTGCCAGCAGTTTAGGGACTGGAGTCACAGATACGCAGTATTTT.